The 30 T cell receptor beta chains reported below all come from one sample, sequenced in a study of T cell responses to AZD1222 COVID-19 vaccine. Sequenced by immunoSEQ multiplex PCR; TCRdb stores in-frame clones only, minus some. Of 95,000 to 150,000 clones listed, more than 80% are singletons. The sequenced sample was peripheral blood, obtained on day 0 of AZD1222 vaccination. The receptor source for this set is an adult in good health.

J is TRBJ2-7 and V is TRBV6-2 or TRBV6-3; no clear D. In germline, CDR1 is MNHEY, CDR2 SVGEGT. V lost 2 bases and J lost 5, with 10 bases in between. The CDR3 has 13 amino acids. CDR3 in amino acids: CASSYVSLNEQYF. The CDR3 DNA follows: TGTGCCAGCAGTTACGTCAGCCTGAACGAGCAGTACTTC.

The chain links TRBV6-5 to TRBJ1-1, with D perhaps TRBD1 (5 bases). Between the trimmed V and J ends, which lost 4 bases and 2 bases, there was a span of 14 bases. The germline V gene encodes CDR1 MNHEY and CDR2 SVGAGI. This CDR3 has 15 residues. The chain's CDR3 is CASSFGGGRNTEAFF. Written as DNA, the CDR3 is TGTGCCAGCAGTTTTGGGGGAGGGAGAAACACTGAAGCTTTCTTT.

The V call is TRBV7-2, the J call TRBJ1-4; D ambiguous. The CDR3 is made up of 13 amino acids. Germline V CDR1 and CDR2: SGHTA, FQGNSA. Trimming removed 0 bases at V and 1 base at J, with 0 bases between. The CDR3, as DNA: TGTGCCAGCAGCTTAGCAACTAATGAAAAACTGTTTTTT. Protein: CASSLATNEKLFF.

The genes are TRBV2 and TRBJ2-7; perhaps TRBD2 as D (7 bases). With 2 bases removed from V and 0 bases from J, the gap between germline ends came to 23 bases. The CDR3 is 19 residues long. CDR1 and CDR2 (germline): SNHLY, FYNNEI. The chain's CDR3 is CASSERGGLVVPISYEQYF. CDR3 nucleotide sequence: TGTGCCAGCAGTGAAAGGGGGGGGCTAGTAGTGCCAATCTCCTACGAGCAGTACTTC.

The chain joins TRBV6-6 to TRBJ1-2; TRBD1 aligns across 10 bases. The V gene end was trimmed by 2 bases and the J gene end by 3 bases; junction bases not matched to a gene: 3. Per germline, CDR1 MNHNY and CDR2 SVGAGI (reference sequence). The CDR3 runs to 15 residues. This CDR3 is CASSYGGTGDYGYTF. The CDR3 DNA sequence: TGTGCCAGCAGTTACGGAGGGACAGGGGACTATGGCTACACCTTC.

The gene calls are TRBV28 and TRBJ1-3; unclear D gene. V lost 0 bases and J 2 bases, leaving 17 bases between the germline ends. The CDR3 covers 18 residues. Germline CDR1 and CDR2: MDHEN and SYDVKM. The CDR3 bases are TGTGCCAGCAGTTTATGGGAGGGTTTCACCACTACTGGAAACACCATATATTTT. Amino acid sequence: CASSLWEGFTTTGNTIYF.

The CDR3 spells CASTRATGEGYGYTF. CDR3 nucleotides: TGTGCCAGCACCCGAGCAACAGGGGAGGGGTATGGCTACACCTTC. V and J are TRBV6-5 and TRBJ1-2, with 7 nucleotides matching TRBD1. The CDR3 has 15 residues. J was trimmed by 5 bases and V by 7 bases; bases with no gene match: 13. The germline V gene encodes CDR1 MNHEY and CDR2 SVGAGI.

CDR3 residues: CASSLVGQTGEQYF. The CDR3 DNA is TGCGCCAGCAGCTTGGTCGGGCAGACTGGGGAGCAGTACTTC. V and J are TRBV5-1 and TRBJ2-7, with no clear D. V lost 0 bases and J 7 bases, leaving 14 bases between the germline ends. Germline lookup yields CDR1 SGHRS and CDR2 YFSETQ. This CDR3 is built from 14 residues.

The V and J genes are TRBV18 and TRBJ1-2, with D possibly being TRBD1 (5 bases). Trimming took 3 bases from V and 4 from J, leaving 9 bases between them. Germline CDR1 and CDR2: KGHSH and LQKENI. The CDR3 sequence is 13 residues long. This chain's CDR3 is CASSPKGAYGYTF. CDR3 nucleotides: TGTGCCAGCTCACCTAAAGGGGCCTATGGCTACACCTTC.

The rearrangement links TRBV29-1 to TRBJ2-5, with D perhaps matching TRBD1 or TRBD2 (5 bases each). CDR1 and CDR2 (germline): SQVTM, ANQGSEA. Trimming cost V 8 bases and J 3 bases, with 16 bases left between them. The CDR3 spans 13 residues. For the CDR3, the DNA is TGCAGCCTCCGACAGTCGGGAAAAGAGACCCAGTACTTC. Translated, it gives CSLRQSGKETQYF.

The chain recombines TRBV7-3 with TRBJ2-5, with 8 bases matching TRBD2. CDR3 length: 14 residues. Germline CDR1 reads SGHTA; CDR2 reads FQGTGA. Trimming took 5 bases from V and 4 from J; bases not matched to a gene: 6. CDR3 coding DNA: TGTGCCAGCAGCCCCGCGGGAGGCGCAGAGACCCAGTACTTC. Protein: CASSPAGGAETQYF.

The chain links TRBV7-9 to TRBJ2-5; D remains ambiguous. CDR3 length equals 18 residues. From germline, CDR1 is SEHNR and CDR2 FQNEAQ (reference sequence). V lost 1 base, J lost 5 bases, and 23 bases lay in between. For the CDR3, the DNA is TGTGCCAGCAGCTTAGACAAGAGACCCCTTTTTCTTGGGGAGACCCAGTACTTC. Translated, it gives CASSLDKRPLFLGETQYF.

The J gene is TRBJ2-7, the V gene TRBV2; TRBD1 might be the D (6 bases). The CDR3 has 14 amino acids. The ends were cut back, 7 bases at V and 3 bases at J, with 16 bases in the middle. The germline V gene has CDR1 SNHLY and CDR2 FYNNEI. CDR3 sequence reads: CASTLRTDFYEQYF. In nucleotides, the CDR3 is TGTGCCAGCACCCTGAGGACAGACTTCTACGAGCAGTACTTC.

This rearrangement joins TRBV15 to TRBJ2-5, with 8 bases aligning to TRBD2. The germline V gene has CDR1 LNHNV and CDR2 YYDKDF (reference sequence). With 1 base clipped from V and 5 bases from J, the junction kept 6 bases outside the gene matches. The CDR3 contains 15 residues. The CDR3, as DNA: TGTGCCACCAGCAGAGGAGGGACTAGTGGGGAGACCCAGTACTTC. It codes for CATSRGGTSGETQYF.

V is TRBV5-5 and J is TRBJ2-5, with no clear D. Germline CDR1 reads SGHKS; CDR2 reads YYEKEE (reference sequence). The CDR3 is made up of 13 amino acids. V lost 0 bases and J 5 bases, leaving 8 bases between the germline ends. The CDR3 sequence is CASSLVRVETQYF. The DNA for the CDR3 is TGTGCCAGCAGCTTGGTACGGGTGGAGACCCAGTACTTC.

DNA for the CDR3: TGCGCCAGCAGCCGCACGGGCGCAGATACGCAGTATTTT. Its protein is CASSRTGADTQYF. This sequence joins TRBV4-3 and TRBJ2-3; D gene unclear. Trimming stripped 4 bases from V and 4 bases from J, with 9 bases between. CDR3 length: 13 amino acids. Germline V gene sequence: CDR1 LGHNA, CDR2 YSLEER.

The rearrangement links TRBV3-1 (or the pseudogene TRBV3-2) to TRBJ1-1; no clear D gene. Trimming shortened V by 5 bases and J by 7 bases, and 11 bases separated the two germline ends. The CDR3 sequence is 12 residues long. Germline loops: CDR1 LGHDT, CDR2 YNNKEL (reference sequence). The CDR3 nucleotides read TGTGCCAGCAGCATTTCGGGGTATGAAGCTTTCTTT. It encodes CASSISGYEAFF.

V gene TRBV19 combines with J gene TRBJ1-2, with D possibly TRBD1 on 5 matching bases. Germline CDR1 LNHDA, CDR2 SQIVND (reference sequence). This CDR3 is 13 amino acids long. Trimming stripped 9 bases from V and 0 bases from J, with 11 bases between. The CDR3 DNA reads TGTGCCAGCGGAATCAGGGCTAACTATGGCTACACCTTC. It specifies CASGIRANYGYTF.

The chain uses TRBV28 and TRBJ1-2; D is possibly TRBD1 (5 bases). This CDR3 is 13 amino acids long. Germline CDR1 reads MDHEN; CDR2 reads SYDVKM. V shed 6 bases and J shed 8 bases, with 16 bases lying between them. CDR3 sequence reads: CASRGTGSWGYTF. DNA of the CDR3: TGTGCCAGCAGGGGGACTGGGAGCTGGGGCTACACCTTC.

The genes are TRBV13 and TRBJ2-1, with D perhaps matching TRBD1 (6 bases). Germline V gene data show CDR1 as PRHDT and CDR2 as FYEKMQ (reference sequence). V shed 1 base and J shed 6 bases, with 10 bases lying between them. The CDR3 covers 14 residues. CDR3 region: CASSLDRERNEQFF. DNA for the CDR3: TGTGCCAGCAGCTTAGACAGGGAACGCAATGAGCAGTTCTTC.

This chain links TRBV2 with TRBJ2-6, with a tentative D call TRBD2 (6 bases). The germline gives CDR1 SNHLY, CDR2 FYNNEI. The CDR3 runs 18 residues. Trimming stripped 5 bases from V and 11 bases from J, with 28 bases between. The DNA for the CDR3 is TGTGCCAGCAGTCCCGGAGGGACGCACGGGGGTCTGTTGGACGTCCTGACTTTC. It is translated as CASSPGGTHGGLLDVLTF. The full variable domain, with the rest looked up from reference TRBV2 and TRBJ2-6, is EPEVTQTPSHQVTQMGQEVILRCVPISNHLYFYWYRQILGQKVEFLVSFYNNEISEKSEIFDDQFSVERPDGSNFTLKIRSTKLEDSAMYFCASSPGGTHGGLLDVLTFGAGSRLTVL.

V gene TRBV7-8 combines with J gene TRBJ2-3, with D possibly called TRBD1 or TRBD2 (5 bases each). Germline lookup yields CDR1 SGHVS and CDR2 FQNEAQ. CDR3 length: 17 residues. V was trimmed by 1 base and J by 5 bases, leaving 19 bases between them. As DNA, the CDR3 is TGTGCCAGCAGCTTAGGGTTGGGGACGCCTCCGGGAGATACGCAGTATTTT. Its protein is CASSLGLGTPPGDTQYF.

V gene TRBV12-5 combines with J gene TRBJ2-1; the D gene is possibly TRBD2 (5 bases). Trimming left V 0 bases short and J 6 bases short, with 15 bases between. The CDR3 has 16 amino acids. Germline V CDR1 and CDR2: LGHNT, FRNRAP. The CDR3 reads CASGLVKAAGSNEQFF. The CDR3 DNA follows: TGTGCTAGTGGTTTGGTAAAAGCGGCGGGCAGCAATGAGCAGTTCTTC.

The J gene is TRBJ2-3, the V gene TRBV7-2; the D gene could be TRBD1 or TRBD2 (5 bases each). The V end lost 3 bases, the J end lost 1 base, and 8 bases lay between the germline ends. This CDR3 comprises 14 residues. Per germline, CDR1 SGHTA and CDR2 FQGNSA. The CDR3 coding sequence is TGTGCCAGCAGCTTTCGAGGGGGCACAGATACGCAGTATTTT. It is translated as CASSFRGGTDTQYF.

The J gene is TRBJ1-2, the V gene TRBV7-9, with D maybe TRBD1 (6 bases). Trimming pared 1 base from V and 6 bases from J, leaving 6 bases between. The CDR3 is 12 amino acids. In germline, CDR1 is SEHNR, CDR2 FQNEAQ (reference sequence). The CDR3 protein is CASSLEGDGYTF. The CDR3 DNA reads TGTGCCAGCAGCTTAGAGGGGGATGGCTACACCTTC.

The chain has TRBV2 and TRBJ1-1; tentatively, D is TRBD1 (5 bases). The V gene's germline CDR1 is SNHLY and CDR2 FYNNEI. With 1 base removed from V and 6 bases from J, the gap between germline ends came to 15 bases. The CDR3 runs 15 residues. The CDR3 loop reads CASSEVARSGPEAFF. DNA for the CDR3: TGTGCCAGCAGTGAAGTGGCCAGGTCGGGGCCTGAAGCTTTCTTT.

J is TRBJ2-1 and V is TRBV24-1; 10 bases fit TRBD1. CDR1 KGHDR and CDR2 SFDVKD come from the germline V gene. This CDR3 region has 17 residues. After removal of 3 bases from V and 1 base from J, the junction contained 5 bases not matched to a gene. CDR3 residues: CATSDPRQGASYNEQFF. CDR3 DNA: TGTGCCACCAGTGATCCTCGACAGGGGGCTTCCTACAATGAGCAGTTCTTC.

This chain links TRBV7-2 with TRBJ2-5, with TRBD2 identical over 9 bases. This CDR3 spans 16 amino acids. J was trimmed by 0 bases and V by 1 base; bases with no gene match: 3. Germline CDR1 SGHTA, CDR2 FQGNSA. The CDR3 region is CASSLDSGGYQETQYF. The DNA for the CDR3 is TGTGCCAGCAGCTTAGATAGCGGGGGATACCAAGAGACCCAGTACTTC.

The J gene is TRBJ1-2, the V gene TRBV9, with no clear D. V was pared by 0 bases and J by 6 bases, with 6 bases between. The CDR3 has 12 residues. The germline V gene encodes CDR1 SGDLS and CDR2 YYNGEE. The chain's CDR3 is CASSVGGDGYTF. The CDR3 nucleotides are TGTGCCAGCAGCGTAGGAGGCGATGGCTACACCTTC.

Here the CDR3 DNA reads TGCGCCAGCAGCCCAGCCTACTCTGGAAACACCATATATTTT. This codes for CASSPAYSGNTIYF. The genes are TRBV5-1 and TRBJ1-3; D not certain. Germline CDR1 is SGHRS and CDR2 is YFSETQ. V was pared by 4 bases and J by 0 bases, with 8 bases between. The CDR3 length is 14 residues.